This entry lists 5 T cell receptor beta chains sequenced from one sample in a study of T cell responses to AZD1222 COVID-19 vaccine. The assay was immunoSEQ multiplex PCR, and TCRdb's table has in-frame clones only and misses some. The data contain some 150,000 clones, 80% to 95% of them singletons. Source: peripheral blood, taken on day 0 of MenACWY control vaccination. The receptors derive from an adult in good health.

V gene TRBV29-1 combines with J gene TRBJ2-1; 14 bases are a match to TRBD2. This CDR3 spans 15 amino acids. Trimming removed 3 bases from V and 8 bases from J; junction bases left unmatched: 6. The germline gives CDR1 SQVTM, CDR2 ANQGSEA. For the CDR3, the DNA is TGCAGCGTTGAGGGGACTAGCGGGAGTATTCATGAGCAGTTCTTC. It yields the protein CSVEGTSGSIHEQFF.

V gene TRBV27 combines with J gene TRBJ1-6, with no clear D. V lost 2 bases and J lost 5, with 7 bases in between. The CDR3 spans 14 residues. CDR1 is MNHEY and CDR2 is SMNVEV in the germline V gene (reference sequence). CDR3 nucleotides: TGTGCCAGCAGTTTACTAGCCGATAATTCACCCCTCCACTTT. Amino acids: CASSLLADNSPLHF.

The chain joins TRBV7-3 to TRBJ2-1; TRBD2 might be the D (6 bases). The CDR3 runs to 15 residues. The germline V gene encodes CDR1 SGHTA and CDR2 FQGTGA. V lost 2 bases and J lost 2, with 10 bases in between. In DNA, the CDR3 is TGTGCCAGCAGCTTATTGGGGACTCCCTACAATGAGCAGTTCTTC. It specifies CASSLLGTPYNEQFF. The whole variable domain, filled in from reference TRBV7-3 and TRBJ2-1, reads GAGVSQTPSNKVTEKGKYVELRCDPISGHTALYWYRQSLGQGPEFLIYFQGTGAADDSGLPNDRFFAVRPEGSVSTLKIQRTERGDSAVYLCASSLLGTPYNEQFFGPGTRLTVL.

The CDR3 reads CASSTGTWGTEAFF. The CDR3 DNA is TGTGCCAGCAGCACGGGGACTTGGGGAACTGAAGCTTTCTTT. The chain couples TRBV5-8 to TRBJ1-1; perhaps TRBD1 as D (5 bases). Germline lookup yields CDR1 SGHTS and CDR2 YDEGEE. The V gene lost 4 bases and the J gene lost 5 bases, with 15 bases spanning the gap. The CDR3 totals 14 residues.

The chain links TRBV27 to TRBJ2-2; possible D gene TRBD1, 5 bases. From germline, CDR1 is MNHEY and CDR2 SMNVEV (reference sequence). V was trimmed by 3 bases and J by 0 bases, leaving 11 bases between them. This CDR3 is built from 16 residues. CDR3 DNA: TGTGCCAGCAGTTTTAGGGGCGTTGCGAACACCGGGGAGCTGTTTTTT. Amino acids: CASSFRGVANTGELFF.